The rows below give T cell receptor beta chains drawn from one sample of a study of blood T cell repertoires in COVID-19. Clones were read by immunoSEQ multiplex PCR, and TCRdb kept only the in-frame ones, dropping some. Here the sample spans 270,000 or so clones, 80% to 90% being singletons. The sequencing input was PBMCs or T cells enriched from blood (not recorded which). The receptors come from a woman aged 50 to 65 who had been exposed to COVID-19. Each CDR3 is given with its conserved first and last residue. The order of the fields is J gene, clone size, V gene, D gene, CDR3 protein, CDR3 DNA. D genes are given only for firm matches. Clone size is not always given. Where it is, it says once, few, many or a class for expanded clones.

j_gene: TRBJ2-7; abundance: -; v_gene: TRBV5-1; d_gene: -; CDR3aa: CASSLEVAREQYF; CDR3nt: TGCGCCAGCAGCTTGGAAGTAGCGCGGGAGCAGTACTTC
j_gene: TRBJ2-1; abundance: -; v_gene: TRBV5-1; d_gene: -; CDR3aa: CASRTGQNNEQFF; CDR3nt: TGCGCCAGCAGGACCGGACAGAACAATGAGCAGTTCTTC
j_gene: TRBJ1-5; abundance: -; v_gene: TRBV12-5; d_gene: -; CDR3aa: CASGLGAGIDQPQHF; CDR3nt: TGTGCTAGTGGCCTTGGGGCGGGGATTGATCAGCCCCAGCATTTT
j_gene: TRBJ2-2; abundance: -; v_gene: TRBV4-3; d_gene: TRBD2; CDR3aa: CASSLGEGLEPGELFF; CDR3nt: TGCGCCAGCAGCCTGGGGGAGGGACTAGAGCCCGGGGAGCTGTTTTTT
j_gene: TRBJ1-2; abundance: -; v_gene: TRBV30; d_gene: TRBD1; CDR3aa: CAWSPGTANYGYTF; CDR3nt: TGTGCCTGGAGTCCTGGGACAGCTAACTATGGCTACACCTTC
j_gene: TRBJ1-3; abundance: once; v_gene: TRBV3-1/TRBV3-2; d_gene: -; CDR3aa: CASSNRLIGAGNTIYF; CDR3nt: TGTGCCAGCAGCAACCGCCTGATAGGGGCTGGAAACACCATATATTTT
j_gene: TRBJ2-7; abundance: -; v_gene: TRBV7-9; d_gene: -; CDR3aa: CASSLGPQGSYEQYF; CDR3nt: TGTGCCAGCAGCTTAGGGCCCCAGGGGTCCTACGAGCAGTACTTC
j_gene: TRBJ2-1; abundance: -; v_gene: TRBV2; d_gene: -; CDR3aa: CASSWSQGSYNEQFF; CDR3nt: TGTGCCAGCAGTTGGTCACAGGGATCCTACAATGAGCAGTTCTTC
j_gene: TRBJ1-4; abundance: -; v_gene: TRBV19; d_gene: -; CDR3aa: CASRGKATDEKLFF; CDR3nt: TGTGCCAGCCGGGGGAAGGCGACGGATGAAAAACTGTTTTTT
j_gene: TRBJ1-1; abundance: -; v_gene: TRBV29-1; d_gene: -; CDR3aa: CSVGVLTVNTEAFF; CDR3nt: TGCAGCGTTGGAGTCCTTACAGTGAACACTGAAGCTTTCTTT
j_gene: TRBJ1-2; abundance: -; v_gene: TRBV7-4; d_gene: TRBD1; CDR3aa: CASSTRQGYSF; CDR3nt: TGTGCCAGCAGCACCCGACAGGGCTACTCCTTC
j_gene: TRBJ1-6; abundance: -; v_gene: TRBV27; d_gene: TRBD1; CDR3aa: CASSYQGVPNSPLHF; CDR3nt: TGTGCCAGCAGCTACCAGGGGGTTCCTAATTCACCCCTCCACTTT
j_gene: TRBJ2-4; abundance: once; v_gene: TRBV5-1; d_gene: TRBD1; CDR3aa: CASSLTGDKNIQYF; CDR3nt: TGCGCCAGCAGCCTCACAGGGGACAAAAACATTCAGTACTTC
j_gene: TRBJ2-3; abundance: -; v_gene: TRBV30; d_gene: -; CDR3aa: CAWSAPSTDTQYF; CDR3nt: TGTGCCTGGAGTGCCCCAAGCACAGATACGCAGTATTTT
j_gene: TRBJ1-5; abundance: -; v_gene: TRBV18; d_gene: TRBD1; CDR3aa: CASASGTGNQPQHF; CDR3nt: TGTGCCAGCGCCTCCGGGACAGGGAACCAGCCCCAGCATTTT
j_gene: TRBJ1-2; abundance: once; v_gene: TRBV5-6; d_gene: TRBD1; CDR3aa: CASRLRTGTDLFYGYTF; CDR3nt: TGTGCCAGCAGGTTGAGGACTGGGACAGACCTTTTCTATGGCTACACCTTC
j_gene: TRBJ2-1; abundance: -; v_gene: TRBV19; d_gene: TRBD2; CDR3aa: CASSIGYGGGNNEQFF; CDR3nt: TGTGCCAGTAGTATAGGTTACGGGGGGGGAAACAATGAGCAGTTCTTC
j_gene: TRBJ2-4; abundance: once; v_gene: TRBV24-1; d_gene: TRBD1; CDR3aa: CATSDFRGHIQYF; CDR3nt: TGTGCCACCAGTGATTTTAGGGGGCACATTCAGTACTTC
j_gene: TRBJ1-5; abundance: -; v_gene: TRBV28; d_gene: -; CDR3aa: CASIWGQGQPQHF; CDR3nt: TGTGCCAGCATCTGGGGGCAGGGTCAGCCCCAGCATTTT
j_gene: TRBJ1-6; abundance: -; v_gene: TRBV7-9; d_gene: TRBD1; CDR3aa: CASSFDRVDNSPLHF; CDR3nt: TGTGCCAGCAGCTTCGACAGGGTGGATAATTCACCCCTCCACTTT
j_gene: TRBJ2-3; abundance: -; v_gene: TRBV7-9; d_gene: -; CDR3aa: CASSSGLSTDTQYF; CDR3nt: TGTGCCAGCAGCTCCGGACTGTCCACAGATACGCAGTATTTT
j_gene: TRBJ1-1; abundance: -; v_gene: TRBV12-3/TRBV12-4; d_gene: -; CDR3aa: CASSFAYEAFF; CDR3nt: TGTGCCAGCAGTTTTGCGTATGAAGCTTTCTTT
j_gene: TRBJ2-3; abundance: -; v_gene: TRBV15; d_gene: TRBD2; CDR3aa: CATSLEGRGLTDTQYF; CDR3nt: TGTGCCACCAGCCTAGAGGGGAGGGGACTCACAGATACGCAGTATTTT
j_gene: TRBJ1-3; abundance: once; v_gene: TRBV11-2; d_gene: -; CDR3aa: CASSLVWRGTGNTIYF; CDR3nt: TGTGCCAGCAGCTTAGTGTGGAGGGGAACTGGAAACACCATATATTTT
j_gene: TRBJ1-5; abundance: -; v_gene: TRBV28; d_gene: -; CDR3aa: CASSLPFLEYSNQPQHF; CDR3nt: TGTGCCAGCAGTTTACCCTTCCTCGAGTATAGCAATCAGCCCCAGCATTTT
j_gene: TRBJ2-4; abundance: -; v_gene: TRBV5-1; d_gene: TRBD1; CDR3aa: CASSLAHSSNRGPDIQYF; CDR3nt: TGCGCCAGCAGCTTGGCTCACTCTTCAAACAGGGGGCCGGACATTCAGTACTTC
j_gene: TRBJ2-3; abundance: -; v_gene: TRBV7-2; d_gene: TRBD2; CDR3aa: CASSLIAGGVGSADTQYF; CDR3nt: TGTGCCAGCAGCTTAATAGCGGGGGGAGTCGGGAGTGCAGATACGCAGTATTTT
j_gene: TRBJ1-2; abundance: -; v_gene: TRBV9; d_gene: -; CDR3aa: CASSPRSGGYTF; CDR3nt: TGTGCCAGCAGCCCGAGGTCGGGGGGCTACACCTTC
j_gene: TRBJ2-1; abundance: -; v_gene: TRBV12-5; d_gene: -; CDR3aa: CASGLVLGGYGNEQFF; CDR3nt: TGTGCTAGTGGTTTGGTACTCGGAGGGTATGGCAATGAGCAGTTCTTC
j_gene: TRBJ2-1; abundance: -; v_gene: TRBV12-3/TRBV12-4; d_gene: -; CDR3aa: CASSLRHHEEQFF; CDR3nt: TGTGCCAGCAGCCTCAGACACCATGAAGAGCAGTTCTTC
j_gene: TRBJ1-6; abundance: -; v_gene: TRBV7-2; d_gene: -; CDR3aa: CASSLWDQQGLLTPDHF; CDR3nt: TGTGCCAGCAGCTTATGGGATCAACAGGGCTTGCTCACCCCGGACCACTTT
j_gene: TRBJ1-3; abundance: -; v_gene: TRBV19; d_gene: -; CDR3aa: CASSTTGGGNTIYF; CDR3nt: TGTGCCAGTAGTACCACGGGTGGAGGAAACACCATATATTTT
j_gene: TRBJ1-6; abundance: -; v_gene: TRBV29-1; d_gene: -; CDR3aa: CSVQNGPLNSPLHF; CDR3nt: TGCAGCGTCCAGAATGGGCCATTGAATTCACCCCTCCACTTT
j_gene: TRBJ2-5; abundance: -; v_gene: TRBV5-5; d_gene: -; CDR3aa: CASSLRGQGFGTQYF; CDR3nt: TGTGCCAGCAGCTTACGGGGTCAAGGTTTTGGGACCCAGTACTTC
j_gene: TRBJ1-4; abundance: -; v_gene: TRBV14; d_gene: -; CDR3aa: CASSQARSLNEKLFF; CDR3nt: TGTGCCAGCAGCCAAGCAAGGAGTTTGAATGAAAAACTGTTTTTT
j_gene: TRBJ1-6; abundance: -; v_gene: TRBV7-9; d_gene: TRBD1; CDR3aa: CASSSSGTGNSPLHF; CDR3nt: TGTGCCAGCAGCTCCTCCGGGACAGGGAATTCACCCCTCCACTTT
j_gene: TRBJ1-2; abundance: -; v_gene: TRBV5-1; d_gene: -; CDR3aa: CAPRGRGCYGYTF; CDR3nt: TGCGCCCCCAGAGGCAGGGGCTGCTATGGCTACACCTTC
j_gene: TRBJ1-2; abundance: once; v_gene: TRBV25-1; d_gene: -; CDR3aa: CASSPTATYGYTF; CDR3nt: TGTGCCAGCAGTCCGACAGCTACCTATGGCTACACCTTC
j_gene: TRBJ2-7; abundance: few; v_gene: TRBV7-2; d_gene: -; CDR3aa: CASSLASGTYEQYF; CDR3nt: TGTGCCAGCAGCTTAGCTAGCGGTACCTACGAGCAGTACTTC
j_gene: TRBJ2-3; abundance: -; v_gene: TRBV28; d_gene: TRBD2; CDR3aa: CASSPGGQADTQYF; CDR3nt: TGTGCCAGCAGTCCGGGGGGGCAGGCAGATACGCAGTATTTT
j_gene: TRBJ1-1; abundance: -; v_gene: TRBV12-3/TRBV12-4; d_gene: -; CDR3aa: CASSDTSEAFF; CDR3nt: TGTGCCAGCAGCGATACTTCTGAAGCTTTCTTT
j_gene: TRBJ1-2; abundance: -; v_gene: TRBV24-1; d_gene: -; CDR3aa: CATSDGVYGYTF; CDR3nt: TGTGCCACCAGTGACGGGGTGTATGGCTACACCTTC
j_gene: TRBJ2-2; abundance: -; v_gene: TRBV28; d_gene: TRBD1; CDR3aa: CASTRIGTVNTGELFF; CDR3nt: TGTGCCAGCACTCGGATCGGGACAGTCAACACCGGGGAGCTGTTTTTT
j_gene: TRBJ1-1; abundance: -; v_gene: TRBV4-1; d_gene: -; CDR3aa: CASSHGGEGTEAFF; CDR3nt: TGCGCCAGCAGCCACGGTGGGGAGGGCACTGAAGCTTTCTTT